This T cell receptor beta chain was obtained from a study of shared clonotypes between healthy human individuals. Looking at the study overall: Plates per donor: three CD4 naive, three CD4 memory, two CD8 naive, one CD8 memory.

Points from the study as a whole: Of the naive CD4 clonotypes, around 4.8% were shared across a few donors. An expected dependence of interdonor clonotype sharing on sequencing depth was noted.

CDR3 length: 17 amino acids. Germline values: CDR1 SGHTA, CDR2 FQGTGA. V was cut by 1 base and J by 5 bases, with 17 bases left in between. With respect to this clone: Its cognate antigen is unknown.

Profiled with immunoSEQ multiplex PCR; TCRdb holds only in-frame clones, not every one. Of 1.6 million or so clones in the sample, around 98.5% were seen once. The clonotype originates from a man under 40 in good health. The chain couples TRBV7-3 to TRBJ2-2, with D perhaps assigned TRBD1 or TRBD2 (5 bases each). Sequenced input: naive CD4+ T cells sorted from blood. Subset here: CD45RA+ positively selected. CDR3 nucleotides: TGTGCCAGCAGCTTAATCCCCGGCAGGGACGTAACCGGGGAGCTGTTTTTT. It codes for CASSLIPGRDVTGELFF.